One sample yielded the 25 T cell receptor beta chains listed below, sequenced in a study of shared clonotypes between healthy human individuals. Produced via immunoSEQ multiplex PCR; TCRdb's table is partial and in-frame only. This table has about half a million clones, 78% appearing once. What was sequenced was PBMCs. The origin of the receptors is a woman between 40 and 55 years old in good health. Some clones in this sample may be carry-over from other donors' samples.

The chain couples TRBV2 to TRBJ2-6; D is unresolved. The CDR3 has 15 amino acids. Looked up from germline, CDR1 is SNHLY and CDR2 is FYNNEI. Trimming shortened V by 9 bases and J by 0 bases, and 12 bases separated the two germline ends. The CDR3 sequence: CARWAPSSGANVLTF. In DNA form, the CDR3 reads TGTGCCAGGTGGGCCCCTAGCTCTGGGGCCAACGTCCTGACTTTC. Combining the CDR3 with reference TRBV2 and TRBJ2-6 gives the whole variable domain EPEVTQTPSHQVTQMGQEVILRCVPISNHLYFYWYRQILGQKVEFLVSFYNNEISEKSEIFDDQFSVERPDGSNFTLKIRSTKLEDSAMYFCARWAPSSGANVLTFGAGSRLTVL.

V is TRBV28 and J is TRBJ1-3, with D possibly matching TRBD1 (6 bases). V was clipped by 3 bases and J by 3 bases, with 9 bases between them. In germline, CDR1 is MDHEN, CDR2 SYDVKM. The CDR3 spans 14 residues. The CDR3 coding sequence is TGTGCCAGCAGTTTCGGGGGGCTTGGAAACACCATATATTTT. Translated, it gives CASSFGGLGNTIYF.

The J gene is TRBJ2-2, the V gene TRBV7-9; weak D call: TRBD2 (7 bases). The CDR3 has 14 amino acids. CDR1 and CDR2 (germline): SEHNR, FQNEAQ (reference sequence). Trimming took 6 bases from V and 3 from J, leaving 11 bases between them. In DNA, the CDR3 is TGTGCCAGCAGGGGCGGGGGCTACACCGGGGAGCTGTTTTTT. This gives the protein CASRGGGYTGELFF.

The chain couples TRBV4-3 to TRBJ2-1; no firm D call. V lost 0 bases and J 12 bases, leaving 12 bases between the germline ends. CDR3 length: 13 amino acids. Germline V gene lookup returns CDR1 LGHNA and CDR2 YSLEER. The CDR3 protein is CASSQDKVTGQFF. In nucleotides, the CDR3 is TGCGCCAGCAGCCAAGATAAGGTGACGGGGCAGTTCTTC.

V is TRBV9 and J is TRBJ2-3, with D unclear. The CDR3 contains 15 residues. Germline CDR1 and CDR2: SGDLS and YYNGEE. Trimming removed 3 bases from V and 1 base from J, with 12 bases in between. Written as DNA, the CDR3 is TGTGCCAGCAGCGGTCAACCCCCCCGCACAGATACGCAGTATTTT. The encoded protein is CASSGQPPRTDTQYF.

The V gene is TRBV19, the J gene TRBJ1-1; 7 bases line up with TRBD1. V shed 4 bases and J 5 bases; nucleotides not matched to a gene: 4. The germline gives CDR1 LNHDA, CDR2 SQIVND (reference sequence). The CDR3 sequence is 13 residues long. The CDR3 region has the DNA TGTGCCAGTAGTACCTCGACAGGGACTGAAGCTTTCTTT. Its translation: CASSTSTGTEAFF.

This clone was observed a handful of times. The sample has other DNA sequences that encode this CDR3 too. The chain combines TRBV5-1 with TRBJ1-5; no firm D call. The V and J ends lost 0 bases and 0 bases respectively, with 1 base between them. CDR1 and CDR2 from the germline V gene are SGHRS and YFSETQ. This CDR3 has 13 amino acids. DNA of the CDR3: TGCGCCAGCAGCTTGGATAGCAATCAGCCCCAGCATTTT. Amino acid sequence: CASSLDSNQPQHF.

V usage is TRBV11-2 and J usage is TRBJ2-1; 10 bases align to TRBD2. Germline V gene sequence: CDR1 SGHAT, CDR2 FQNNGV. This CDR3 is 15 amino acids long. The V gene end was trimmed by 4 bases and the J gene end by 7 bases; junction bases not matched to a gene: 7. CDR3 nucleotides: TGTGCCAGCAGCTCGGGGCGAGCGGGAGGGAATGAGCAGTTCTTC. It translates to CASSSGRAGGNEQFF. The full variable domain, with the rest looked up from reference TRBV11-2 and TRBJ2-1, is EAGVAQSPRYKIIEKRQSVAFWCNPISGHATLYWYQQILGQGPKLLIQFQNNGVVDDSQLPKDRFSAERLKGVDSTLKIQPAKLEDSAVYLCASSSGRAGGNEQFFGPGTRLTVL.

In this sample, this clone turned up a few times. The gene calls are TRBV7-9 and TRBJ2-5; TRBD2 matches 10 bases. The CDR3 runs to 15 residues. CDR1 is SEHNR and CDR2 is FQNEAQ in the germline V gene (reference sequence). With 2 bases clipped from V and 5 bases from J, the junction kept 5 bases outside the gene matches. For the CDR3, the DNA is TGTGCCAGCAGCTTAAACCTAGCGGGAGATGAGACCCAGTACTTC. Amino acid sequence: CASSLNLAGDETQYF.

A few counts support this clone. In DNA, the CDR3 is TGTGCCAGCCGCTCTGGAAACACCATATATTTT. This codes for CASRSGNTIYF. The chain has TRBV11-2 and TRBJ1-3; no clear D. This CDR3 contains 11 residues. V gave up 8 bases and J gave up 0 bases, with 2 bases separating them. Looked up from germline, CDR1 is SGHAT and CDR2 is FQNNGV.

V gene TRBV6-6 combines with J gene TRBJ2-3; 12 bases are a match to TRBD2. V lost 2 bases and J lost 3; bases outside the gene matches: 3. The CDR3 is 16 amino acids. Germline V gene lookup returns CDR1 MNHNY and CDR2 SVGAGI (reference sequence). In DNA form, the CDR3 reads TGTGCCAGCAGTTACCCGACTAGCGGGAGAACAGATACGCAGTATTTT. Translating it yields CASSYPTSGRTDTQYF.

The chain carries TRBV2 and TRBJ2-7; the match to TRBD2 covers 10 bases. Germline CDR1 SNHLY, CDR2 FYNNEI. The V gene end was trimmed by 6 bases and the J gene end by 2 bases; junction bases not matched to a gene: 7. The CDR3 consists of 15 residues. CDR3 protein: CASRLLAGVAYEQYF. In DNA form, the CDR3 reads TGTGCCAGCAGACTGCTAGCGGGAGTTGCCTACGAGCAGTACTTC.

This chain joins TRBV7-9 and TRBJ2-3, with 7 bases aligning to TRBD2. The trim removed 5 bases at V and 3 bases at J, leaving 11 bases unmatched. This CDR3 spans 16 amino acids. In germline, CDR1 is SEHNR, CDR2 FQNEAQ (reference sequence). CDR3 coding DNA: TGTGCCAGCAGCCCCCAGAGGCTAGCGGTTACAGATACGCAGTATTTT. As protein: CASSPQRLAVTDTQYF.

The V and J genes are TRBV5-6 and TRBJ1-1, with D perhaps TRBD1 (5 bases). The V gene lost 3 bases and the J gene lost 0 bases, with 9 bases spanning the gap. The CDR3 covers 14 residues. Germline CDR1 and CDR2: SGHDT and YYEEEE. The DNA for the CDR3 is TGTGCCAGCAGCTCCGGGGCAGTGAACACTGAAGCTTTCTTT. Its protein product is CASSSGAVNTEAFF.

A few counts support this clone. The chain links TRBV10-3 to TRBJ2-3, with 11 bases lining up with TRBD2. The CDR3 is 17 amino acids. Germline V lookup: CDR1 ENHRY, CDR2 SYGVKD. Trimming cost V 0 bases and J 2 bases; bases outside gene matches: 4. CDR3 loop: CAISESASGRFTDTQYF. CDR3 in DNA: TGTGCCATCAGTGAGTCCGCTAGCGGGAGGTTCACAGATACGCAGTATTTT.

This clone was detected a few times. The gene calls are TRBV10-2 and TRBJ2-7; TRBD1 agrees at 10 bases. V trimming: 2 bases; J trimming: 2 bases; junction bases outside the gene matches: 0. The CDR3 is 14 residues long. Germline lookup yields CDR1 WSHSY and CDR2 SAAADI. As DNA, the CDR3 is TGCGCCAGCAGTGAGGGGACAGGGGCCTACGAGCAGTACTTC. Its protein product is CASSEGTGAYEQYF.

The J gene is TRBJ2-1, the V gene TRBV6-5, with D perhaps being TRBD1 or TRBD2 (5 bases each). There are 14 residues in the CDR3. CDR1 and CDR2 from the germline V gene are MNHEY and SVGAGI. Trimming cost V 5 bases and J 7 bases, with 15 bases left between them. The DNA of the CDR3 is TGTGCCAGCAGTACAGTATCTTGGGGGAATGAGCAGTTCTTC. Protein product: CASSTVSWGNEQFF.

J is TRBJ2-6 and V is TRBV29-1; TRBD1 might be the D (6 bases). The germline gives CDR1 SQVTM, CDR2 ANQGSEA. The CDR3 consists of 15 residues. Trimming took off 7 bases at V and 0 bases at J, with 13 bases between the two ends. Here the CDR3 DNA reads TGCAGCGCGCAGGGGACCCTCTCTGGGGCCAACGTCCTGACTTTC. It encodes CSAQGTLSGANVLTF.

This chain connects TRBV6-5 to TRBJ1-2; 9 bases map to TRBD1. CDR3 size: 13 residues. Per germline, CDR1 MNHEY and CDR2 SVGAGI. J lost 6 bases, V lost 5 bases, and 4 bases had no gene match. CDR3 DNA sequence: TGTGCCAGCAGTCAACAGGGGGCACATGGCTACACCTTC. Translating it yields CASSQQGAHGYTF.

The rearrangement links TRBV10-3 to TRBJ2-7; D might be TRBD2 (6 bases). The CDR3 spans 14 residues. V was cut by 8 bases and J by 2 bases, with 16 bases left in between. Germline values: CDR1 ENHRY, CDR2 SYGVKD. The CDR3 spells CAIGDFQLAYEQYF. CDR3 coding DNA: TGTGCCATCGGGGACTTCCAACTCGCCTACGAGCAGTACTTC.

This clone has just a few counts. V and J are TRBV6-1 and TRBJ2-2; D not resolved. This CDR3 is 15 amino acids long. Germline V gives CDR1 MNHNS, CDR2 SASEGT. V gave up 2 bases and J gave up 1 base, with 8 bases separating them. CDR3 coding DNA: TGTGCCAGCAGTGAAATGGACGGGAACACCGGGGAGCTGTTTTTT. Residues: CASSEMDGNTGELFF.

The V call is TRBV4-2, the J call TRBJ1-4, with a weak D call TRBD1 (5 bases). Trimming took 0 bases from V and 7 from J, leaving 18 bases between them. The V gene's germline CDR1 is LGHNA and CDR2 YNFKEQ. There are 17 residues in the CDR3. CDR3 in DNA: TGTGCCAGCAGCCAAGATGGGCGCGGAGGGGCGGGTGAAAAACTGTTTTTT. It encodes CASSQDGRGGAGEKLFF.

This chain links TRBV6-6 with TRBJ2-7; 9 bases align to TRBD1. V lost 2 bases and J lost 9; bases outside the gene matches: 11. The CDR3 covers 15 residues. The germline V gene encodes CDR1 MNHNY and CDR2 SVGAGI (reference sequence). The CDR3 loop is CASSYTGQGGLLQYF. The CDR3 coding sequence is TGTGCCAGCAGTTACACGGGACAGGGAGGGTTGTTGCAGTACTTC.

This clone was recorded a few times. The chain employs TRBV6-1 and TRBJ2-1, with 7 bases fitting TRBD2. This CDR3 region has 15 residues. Unmatched junction bases numbered 9, after V lost 7 bases and J lost 3 bases. Germline-derived CDR1 and CDR2 are MNHNS and SASEGT. CDR3: CASIPGLGVYNEQFF. The CDR3 bases are TGTGCCAGCATCCCCGGACTAGGGGTCTACAATGAGCAGTTCTTC.

This clone was seen once. This chain links TRBV6-6 with TRBJ1-1; D unresolved. The germline V gene encodes CDR1 MNHNY and CDR2 SVGAGI (reference sequence). V lost 8 bases and J 9 bases, leaving 13 bases between the germline ends. The CDR3 contains 11 residues. The DNA for the CDR3 is TGTGCCAGCCGGAGGGAGGCAAAAGCTTTCTTT. Translated: CASRREAKAFF.